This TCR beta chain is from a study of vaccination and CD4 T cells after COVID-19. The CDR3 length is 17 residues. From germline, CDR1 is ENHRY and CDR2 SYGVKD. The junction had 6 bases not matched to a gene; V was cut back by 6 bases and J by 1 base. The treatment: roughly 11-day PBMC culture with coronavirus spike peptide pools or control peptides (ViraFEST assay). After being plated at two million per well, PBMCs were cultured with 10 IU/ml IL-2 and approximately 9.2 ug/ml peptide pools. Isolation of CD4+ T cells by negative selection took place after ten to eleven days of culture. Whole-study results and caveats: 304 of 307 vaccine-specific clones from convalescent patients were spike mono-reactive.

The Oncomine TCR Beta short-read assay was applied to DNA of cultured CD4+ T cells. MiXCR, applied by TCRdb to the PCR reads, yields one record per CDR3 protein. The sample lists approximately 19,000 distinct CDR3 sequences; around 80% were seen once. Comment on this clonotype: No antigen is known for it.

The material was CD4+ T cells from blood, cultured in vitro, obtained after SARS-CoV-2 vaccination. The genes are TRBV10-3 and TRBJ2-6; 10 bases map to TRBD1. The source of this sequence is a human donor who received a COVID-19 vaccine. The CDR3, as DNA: TGTGCCATCAGAGAGGGACAGGGGAGGTCTGGGGCCAACGTCCTGACTTTC. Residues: CAIREGQGRSGANVLTF.